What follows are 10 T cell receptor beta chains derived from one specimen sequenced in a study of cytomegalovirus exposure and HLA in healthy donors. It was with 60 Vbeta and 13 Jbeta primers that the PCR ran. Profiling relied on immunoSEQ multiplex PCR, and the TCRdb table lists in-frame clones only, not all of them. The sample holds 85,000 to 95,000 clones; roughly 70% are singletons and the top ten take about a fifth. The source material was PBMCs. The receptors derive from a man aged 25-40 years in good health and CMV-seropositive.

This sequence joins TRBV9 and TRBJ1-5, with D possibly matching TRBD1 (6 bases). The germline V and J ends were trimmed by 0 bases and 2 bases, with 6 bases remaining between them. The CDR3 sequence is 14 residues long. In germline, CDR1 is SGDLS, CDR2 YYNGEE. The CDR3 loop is CASSVGQGNQPQHF. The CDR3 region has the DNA TGTGCCAGCAGCGTAGGACAGGGCAATCAGCCCCAGCATTTT.

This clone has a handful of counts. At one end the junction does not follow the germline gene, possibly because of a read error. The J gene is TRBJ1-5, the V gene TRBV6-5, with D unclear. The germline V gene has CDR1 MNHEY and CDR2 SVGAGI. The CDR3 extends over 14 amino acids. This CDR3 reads CASSYRGLGQPQNF. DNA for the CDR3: TGTGCCAGCAGTTACCGAGGGTTAGGGCAGCCCCAGAATTTT.

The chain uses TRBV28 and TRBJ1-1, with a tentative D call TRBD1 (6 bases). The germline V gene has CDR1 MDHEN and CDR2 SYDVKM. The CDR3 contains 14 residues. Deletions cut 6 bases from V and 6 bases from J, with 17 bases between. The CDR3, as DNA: TGTGCCAGCAGCCAACAGGGAAATATCGCTGAAGCTTTCTTT. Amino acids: CASSQQGNIAEAFF.

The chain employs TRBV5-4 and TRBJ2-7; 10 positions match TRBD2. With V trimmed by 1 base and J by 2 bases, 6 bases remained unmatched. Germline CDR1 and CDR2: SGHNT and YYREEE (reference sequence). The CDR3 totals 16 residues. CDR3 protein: CASSLRTSGEAYEQYF. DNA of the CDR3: TGTGCCAGCAGCTTGAGAACTAGCGGGGAAGCCTACGAGCAGTACTTC.

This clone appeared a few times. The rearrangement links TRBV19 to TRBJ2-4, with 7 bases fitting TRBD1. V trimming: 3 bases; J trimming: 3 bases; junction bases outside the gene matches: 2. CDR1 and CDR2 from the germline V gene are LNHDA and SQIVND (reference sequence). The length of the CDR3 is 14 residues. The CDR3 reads CASSMTGSKNIQYF. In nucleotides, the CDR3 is TGTGCCAGTAGTATGACAGGGAGCAAAAACATTCAGTACTTC.

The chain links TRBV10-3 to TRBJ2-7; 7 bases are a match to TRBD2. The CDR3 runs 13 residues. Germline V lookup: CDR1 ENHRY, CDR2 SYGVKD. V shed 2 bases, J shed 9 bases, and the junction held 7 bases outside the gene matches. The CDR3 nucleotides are TGTGCCATCAGTGAGACTGCTCGCGGGGGGCAGTACTTC. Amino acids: CAISETARGGQYF.

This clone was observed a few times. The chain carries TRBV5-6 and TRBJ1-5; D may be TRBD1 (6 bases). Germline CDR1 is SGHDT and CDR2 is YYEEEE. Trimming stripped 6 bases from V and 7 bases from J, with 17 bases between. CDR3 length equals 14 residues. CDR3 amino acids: CASNLTGSGQPQHF. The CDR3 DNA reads TGTGCCAGCAACCTAACAGGGTCAGGACAGCCCCAGCATTTT. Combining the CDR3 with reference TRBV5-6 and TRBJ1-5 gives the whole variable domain DAGVTQSPTHLIKTRGQQVTLRCSPKSGHDTVSWYQQALGQGPQFIFQYYEEEERQRGNFPDRFSGHQFPNYSSELNVNALLLGDSALYLCASNLTGSGQPQHFGDGTRLSIL.

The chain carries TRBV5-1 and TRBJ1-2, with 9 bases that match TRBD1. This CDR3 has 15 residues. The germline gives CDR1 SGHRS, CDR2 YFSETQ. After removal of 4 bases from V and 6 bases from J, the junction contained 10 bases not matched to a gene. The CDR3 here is CASSGGTGRENGYTF. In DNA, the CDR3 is TGCGCCAGCAGCGGCGGGACAGGGAGAGAGAATGGCTACACCTTC. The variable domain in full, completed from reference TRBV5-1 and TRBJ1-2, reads KAGVTQTPRYLIKTRGQQVTLSCSPISGHRSVSWYQQTPGQGLQFLFEYFSETQRNKGNFPGRFSGRQFSNSRSEMNVSTLELGDSALYLCASSGGTGRENGYTFGSGTRLTVV.

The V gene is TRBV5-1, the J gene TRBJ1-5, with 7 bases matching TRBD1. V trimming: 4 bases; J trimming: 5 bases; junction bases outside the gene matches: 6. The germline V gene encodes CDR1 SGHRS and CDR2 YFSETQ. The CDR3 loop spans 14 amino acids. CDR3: CASSVGRGDQPQHF. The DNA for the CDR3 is TGCGCCAGCAGCGTTGGCAGGGGGGATCAGCCCCAGCATTTT.

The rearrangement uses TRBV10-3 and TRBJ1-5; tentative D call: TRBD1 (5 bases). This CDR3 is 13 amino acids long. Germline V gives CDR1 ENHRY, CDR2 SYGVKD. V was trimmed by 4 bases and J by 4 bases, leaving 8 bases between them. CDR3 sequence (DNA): TGTGCCATCAGTGGGGGGGATAATCAGCCCCAGCATTTT. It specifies CAISGGDNQPQHF.